This T cell receptor (beta chain) came from a study of PD-1 blockade in classical Hodgkin lymphoma. Study context: Every 2 weeks, patients got 3 mg/kg intravenous nivolumab. The study, taken as a whole, reports: Repertoires differed for reasons still undefined, possibly disease activity or prior therapy. CD8+ TCR diversity did not rise significantly by C4D1, unlike CD4+. Newly diagnosed patients were said to have less baseline TCR diversity than healthy donors did.

As regards this clone: Its specificity is not known.

In germline, CDR1 is SGHTA, CDR2 FQGTGA. Trimming removed 2 bases from V and 3 bases from J, with 13 bases in between. There are 15 residues in the CDR3. Sequenced by immunoSEQ multiplex PCR; TCRdb stores in-frame clones only, minus some. The repertoire includes 13,000 or so clones, around 76% of them detected once, and 4.1% sits in the top ten. There was relapse after autologous stem cell transplantation in every patient, and there was variation in brentuximab vedotin exposure. This sample comprised peripheral blood mononuclear cells (PBMCs), obtained at baseline. The source is a human donor with classical Hodgkin lymphoma. J is TRBJ2-5 and V is TRBV7-3; perhaps D is TRBD1 or TRBD2 (5 bases each). For the CDR3, the DNA is TGTGCCAGCAGCTTAGGGGGTAAATCCGAAGAGACCCAGTACTTC. Translating it yields CASSLGGKSEETQYF.